This T cell receptor beta chain stems from a study of T-cell reconstitution after alpha-beta-depleted transplantation in children. Trimming took 4 bases from V and 2 from J, leaving 16 bases between them. The CDR3 runs 16 residues. CDR1 is ENHRY and CDR2 is SYGVKD in the germline V gene. With regard to this clonotype: What it binds is unknown.

Construction of the TCRbeta library involved unique molecular identifiers. TCRdb reprocessed the PCR reads via MiXCR and lists one record per CDR3 protein. The sample consists of around 450,000 distinct CDR3 sequences, around 15% of them appearing once. Overall study results and limits: After transplant, at about two months, alpha-beta T cells were reportedly derived from several hundred expanded graft clones.

The chain carries TRBV10-3 and TRBJ2-3; D is uncertain. The sequence was obtained from a boy under three years old who had a stem cell transplant for Wiskott-Aldrich syndrome, so the T cells may come from the graft donor. Here the sequenced sample was PBMCs, mostly from graft donor cells, taken 360 days after TCRalphabeta/CD19-depleted stem cell transplant. CDR3 amino acids: CAISVSSGFNTDTQYF. The CDR3 DNA is TGTGCCATCAGTGTATCCTCCGGGTTCAACACAGATACGCAGTATTTT.